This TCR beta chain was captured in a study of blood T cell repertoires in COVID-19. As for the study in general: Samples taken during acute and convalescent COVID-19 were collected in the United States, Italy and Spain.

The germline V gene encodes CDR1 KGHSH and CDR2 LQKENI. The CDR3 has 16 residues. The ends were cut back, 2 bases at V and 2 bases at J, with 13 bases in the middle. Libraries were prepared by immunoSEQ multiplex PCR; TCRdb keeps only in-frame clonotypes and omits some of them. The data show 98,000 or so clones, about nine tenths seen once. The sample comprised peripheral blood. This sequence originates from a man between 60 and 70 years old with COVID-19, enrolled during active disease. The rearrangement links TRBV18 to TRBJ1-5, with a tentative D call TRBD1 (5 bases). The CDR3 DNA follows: TGTGCCAGCTCACCAGGGGCAGGCGGTGGCAATCAGCCCCAGCATTTT. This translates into CASSPGAGGGNQPQHF.